The 21 T cell receptor beta chains given below trace back to one sample, sequenced in a study of breast tumors, draining lymph nodes, adjacent tissues. Samples came from axillary lymph nodes draining the breast cancer. TCRdb reprocessed the multiplex PCR reads via MiXCR and lists one record per CDR3 protein. Of fewer than 140,000 distinct CDR3 sequences listed, more than 30% are singletons. What was sequenced was axillary lymph node tissue. These receptors were taken from a female donor with breast cancer. Some clones in this sample may be carry-over from other donors' samples.

CDR3 sequence reads: CASRAQTGDEQFF. The CDR3 DNA is TGTGCCAGCAGAGCCCAGACAGGGGATGAGCAGTTCTTC. The chain is built from TRBV2 and TRBJ2-1; 8 bases align to TRBD1. The CDR3 runs 13 residues. Germline lookup yields CDR1 SNHLY and CDR2 FYNNEI. With 6 bases clipped from V and 8 bases from J, the junction kept 6 bases outside the gene matches. Using reference TRBV2 and TRBJ2-1 for the parts outside the CDR3, the full variable domain is EPEVTQTPSHQVTQMGQEVILRCVPISNHLYFYWYRQILGQKVEFLVSFYNNEISEKSEIFDDQFSVERPDGSNFTLKIRSTKLEDSAMYFCASRAQTGDEQFFGPGTRLTVL.

The J gene is TRBJ2-3, the V gene TRBV29-1; maybe TRBD1 (6 bases). The CDR3 totals 13 residues. V was cut by 3 bases and J by 3 bases, with 10 bases left in between. The germline V gene has CDR1 SQVTM and CDR2 ANQGSEA. This CDR3 is CSVEKGVTDTQYF. CDR3 coding DNA: TGCAGCGTTGAGAAGGGGGTAACAGATACGCAGTATTTT.

This clonotype was recorded at least ten times. A much more abundant neighbour one base away suggests this may be a read error. The chain links TRBV7-2 to TRBJ1-2; D not resolved. The CDR3 spans 15 residues. Germline V gene data show CDR1 as SGHTA and CDR2 as FQGNSA. CDR3 bases: TGTGCCAGCAGCCCCCCGGGAGGCCTGGTATTGGGCTACCCCTTC. The encoded protein is CASSPPGGLVLGYPF.

The sample holds a few counts of this clonotype. With a much larger clone just one base away, this may be a read error. V and J are TRBV6-5 and TRBJ2-6; the D gene is possibly TRBD2 (5 bases). This CDR3 comprises 15 residues. V lost 8 bases and J 0 bases, leaving 11 bases between the germline ends. Germline CDR1 reads MNHEY; CDR2 reads SVGAGI. The CDR3 DNA reads as TGTGCCAGCCTCCGGGGATTCTCTGGGGCCAACGTCCTGACTTTC. Its translation: CASLRGFSGANVLTF.

With respect to this clonotype: Being one base from a much bigger clone, this may be a read error. The chain joins TRBV6-6 to TRBJ2-2; no definite D call. Trimming left V 5 bases short and J 3 bases short, with 13 bases between. The germline V gene has CDR1 MNHNY and CDR2 SVGAGI (reference sequence). The CDR3 extends over 15 amino acids. CDR3 sequence (DNA): TGTGCCAGCAGTCACTTAGCAGTAGACACCGGGGAGCTGTTTTTT. This translates into CASSHLAVDTGELFF.

The chain links TRBV9 to TRBJ2-6; 9 nucleotides align to TRBD2. Looked up from germline, CDR1 is SGDLS and CDR2 is YYNGEE. The V and J ends lost 0 bases and 4 bases, in that order; junction bases with no gene match: 2. CDR3 length: 16 residues. DNA of the CDR3: TGTGCCAGCAGCGTAGTCCTAGCGGGAGGGGCCAACGTCCTGACTTTC. Translated: CASSVVLAGGANVLTF.

This clonotype was recorded at least ten times. The chain carries TRBV12-3 or TRBV12-4 and TRBJ2-7; 9 bases agree with TRBD2. This CDR3 is 13 amino acids long. V was pared by 6 bases and J by 4 bases, with 4 bases of the junction left unmatched. CDR3 bases: TGTGCCAGCAGGGGACTAGCCTCTTACGAGCAGTACTTC. Its protein is CASRGLASYEQYF.

The chain recombines TRBV18 with TRBJ2-3; D is unclear. Germline-derived CDR1 and CDR2 are KGHSH and LQKENI. The V end was cut by 5 bases, the J end by 11 bases, with 20 bases between. CDR3 size: 14 residues. As DNA, the CDR3 is TGTGCCAGCTCAGACGGCGTAGGTTGGAATGAGCAGTATTTT. This translates into CASSDGVGWNEQYF.

This clonotype was recorded at least ten times. The chain has TRBV4-1 and TRBJ2-1; no definite D call. The CDR3 is 14 amino acids. Germline V gene lookup returns CDR1 MGHRA and CDR2 YSYEKL. Trimming took off 3 bases at V and 5 bases at J, with 11 bases between the two ends. The DNA of the CDR3 is TGCGCCAGCAGCCAGAGGTCGGGTGACAATGAGCAGTTCTTC. Its protein is CASSQRSGDNEQFF.

This clonotype was detected a few times. This chain links TRBV9 with TRBJ1-1, with TRBD1 matching over 7 bases. Germline CDR1 reads SGDLS; CDR2 reads YYNGEE. V was clipped by 0 bases and J by 5 bases; unmatched bases: 7. The CDR3 is made up of 15 amino acids. The CDR3 loop is CASSVEPRGDTEAFF. The CDR3 DNA reads TGTGCCAGCAGCGTAGAACCCAGGGGGGATACTGAAGCTTTCTTT.

A word on this clonotype: This clone may be a read error of a much larger clone one base away. This chain links TRBV5-1 with TRBJ2-7, with TRBD1 matching 7 bases. The length of the CDR3 is 15 residues. CDR1 and CDR2 (germline): SGHRS, YFSETQ. This CDR3 reads CASSSTGRLSYVQCF. The CDR3 bases are TGCGCCAGCAGCTCGACAGGGCGACTATCCTACGTGCAGTGCTTC.

This clonotype has only a few counts. This may be a read error, as it is one base from a much larger clone. The gene calls are TRBV7-9 and TRBJ2-5, with a tentative D call TRBD1 (6 bases). The CDR3 is 15 amino acids. From germline, CDR1 is SEHNR and CDR2 FQNEAQ (reference sequence). This CDR3 is CASSLQGFTEETQHF. The CDR3 DNA sequence: TGTGCCAGCAGCTTACAGGGGTTTACCGAAGAGACCCAGCACTTC.

This clonotype was recorded many times. V gene TRBV9 combines with J gene TRBJ2-1; D perhaps matches TRBD1 (5 bases). Germline loops: CDR1 SGDLS, CDR2 YYNGEE. The V gene lost 0 bases and the J gene lost 5 bases, with 9 bases spanning the gap. There are 14 residues in the CDR3. Here the CDR3 reads CASSVVGQNNEQFF. Written as DNA, the CDR3 is TGTGCCAGCAGCGTAGTGGGGCAGAACAATGAGCAGTTCTTC.

Remarks on this clonotype: This may be a read error: a much more frequent sequence differs by one nucleotide. The chain joins TRBV11-2 to TRBJ2-7, with TRBD1 identical over 8 bases. The CDR3 runs to 14 residues. V gave up 3 bases and J gave up 4 bases; unmatched junction bases: 5. Looked up from germline, CDR1 is SGHAT and CDR2 is FQNNGV. CDR3: CASSFGTGTYEQYF. The DNA for the CDR3 is TGTGCCAGCAGCTTCGGGACAGGCACTTACGAGCAGTACTTC.

For this clonotype: One base away lies a much larger clone, so this may be a sequencing read error. The chain recombines TRBV30 with TRBJ2-2; 11 positions agree with TRBD2. The CDR3 spans 16 residues. Germline V gives CDR1 GTSNPN, CDR2 SVGIG (reference sequence). The CDR3 loop is CVWSVLSGRVTGELFF. The CDR3 nucleotides read TGTGTCTGGAGTGTACTTAGCGGGAGGGTAACCGGGGAGCTGTTTTTT.

This clonotype showed up many times. The CDR3 nucleotides are TGTGCCAGCAGTTCGCTCCGACTGGACAGGGATGGTGATACGCAGTATTTT. Translating it yields CASSSLRLDRDGDTQYF. The genes are TRBV6-6 and TRBJ2-3, with 8 bases that match TRBD1. Looked up from germline, CDR1 is MNHNY and CDR2 is SVGAGI (reference sequence). CDR3 size: 17 residues. J was trimmed by 6 bases and V by 4 bases; bases with no gene match: 15.

This clonotype appeared a few times. This may stem from a read error, because a much larger clone lies one nucleotide away. The chain recombines TRBV7-7 with TRBJ2-5, with D possibly TRBD1 on 6 matching bases. The CDR3 covers 15 residues. From germline, CDR1 is SSHAT and CDR2 FNYEAQ (reference sequence). The CDR3 DNA follows: TGTGCTAGCAGCCAGGCAGGGGCGTTTGGAGAGACCCAGCACTTC. Translating gives CASSQAGAFGETQHF. Using reference TRBV7-7 and TRBJ2-5 for the parts outside the CDR3, the full variable domain is GAGVSQSPRYKVTKRGQDVTLRCDPISSHATLYWYQQALGQGPEFLTYFNYEAQPDKSGLPSDRFSAERPEGSISTLTIQRTEQRDSAMYRCASSQAGAFGETQHFGPGTRLLVL.

The chain joins TRBV7-2 to TRBJ2-6, with 7 bases fitting TRBD2. Per the germline V gene, CDR1 is SGHTA and CDR2 is FQGNSA. The CDR3 is 16 amino acids. Trimming cost V 3 bases and J 2 bases; bases outside gene matches: 4. The CDR3 DNA reads TGTGCCAGCAGCTTCTCCCGGGGGGCTGGGGCCAACGTCCTGACTTTC. This translates into CASSFSRGAGANVLTF. Drawing the rest from reference TRBV7-2 and TRBJ2-6, the complete variable domain is GAGVSQSPSNKVTEKGKDVELRCDPISGHTALYWYRQSLGQGLEFLIYFQGNSAPDKSGLPSDRFSAERTGGSVSTLTIQRTQQEDSAVYLCASSFSRGAGANVLTFGAGSRLTVL.

At least ten counts were recorded for this clonotype. The rearrangement links TRBV6-5 to TRBJ1-5; TRBD1 might be the D (5 bases). Trimming removed 2 bases at V and 0 bases at J, with 8 bases between. CDR1 MNHEY and CDR2 SVGAGI come from the germline V gene. The CDR3 has 15 amino acids. The CDR3 DNA is TGTGCCAGCAGTTACCTTCAGGGTAGCAATCAGCCCCAGCATTTT. Protein product: CASSYLQGSNQPQHF.

This clonotype was detected ten times or more. The V and J genes are TRBV20-1 and TRBJ1-5; 7 bases align to TRBD1. Germline lookup yields CDR1 DFQATT and CDR2 SNEGSKA (reference sequence). This CDR3 contains 14 residues. Trimming cost V 2 bases and J 3 bases; bases outside gene matches: 4. Here the CDR3 reads CSARNRGLNQPQHF. CDR3 DNA sequence: TGCAGTGCTAGAAACAGGGGTCTCAATCAGCCCCAGCATTTT.

In this sample, this clonotype turned up a few times. A much larger clone lies a single base off, so this may be a read error. This chain connects TRBV11-2 to TRBJ2-1; 11 positions agree with TRBD2. Trimming took 5 bases from V and 6 from J; bases not matched to a gene: 3. This CDR3 is 14 amino acids long. Germline V gene lookup returns CDR1 SGHAT and CDR2 FQNNGV. CDR3 nucleotides: TGTGCCAGCAGCCAGACTAGCGGGACCAATGAGCAGTTCTTC. Amino acid sequence: CASSQTSGTNEQFF.